Listed below are T cell receptor beta chains from one sample, sequenced in a study of beta chain features in type 1 diabetes. The method was immunoSEQ multiplex PCR; TCRdb's version includes in-frame clones alone and lacks a portion of them. The sample holds approximately 170,000 clones, 7% to 9% seen once. The sequenced sample consisted of central memory CD4+ T cells from blood. All receptors come from a young man with type 1 diabetes. The CDR3 runs from the conserved cysteine through the conserved F or W. D genes are given only for firm matches. A row's size may be missing; if present it is once, few, many or a size class.

abundance	j_gene	d_gene	v_gene	CDR3nt	CDR3aa
few	TRBJ2-2	TRBD1	TRBV11-3	TGTGCCAGCAGCCGGGACAGTAGAGCCGGGGAGCTGTTTTTT	CASSRDSRAGELFF
few	TRBJ2-5	NA	TRBV7-9	TGTGCCAGCACCCTGGGGGGGCTAGAGACCCAGTACTTC	CASTLGGLETQYF
NA	TRBJ1-1	NA	TRBV27	TGTGCCAGCAGCCGGGGTATGAACACTGAAGCTTTCTTT	CASSRGMNTEAFF
few	TRBJ2-1	NA	TRBV18	TGTGCCAGCTCACCGGGAGCGTACAATGAGCAGTTCTTC	CASSPGAYNEQFF
many	TRBJ2-2	NA	TRBV7-2	TGTGCCAGCAGCTTATTTACCGGGAACACCGGGGAGCTGTTTTTT	CASSLFTGNTGELFF
once	TRBJ1-5	NA	TRBV2	TGTGCCAGCAGTGTGGACAGCGGAGGTCAGCCCCAGCATTTT	CASSVDSGGQPQHF
NA	TRBJ2-1	TRBD2	TRBV4-3	TGCGCCAGCAGCCAAGATCTGCCTAGCGGGGGGGCCTACAATGAGCAGTTCTTC	CASSQDLPSGGAYNEQFF
few	TRBJ2-5	TRBD1	TRBV7-8	TGTGCCAGCAGCACGCGGACAGGGACCCAAGAGACCCAGTACTTC	CASSTRTGTQETQYF
NA	TRBJ2-7	TRBD1	TRBV28	TGTGCCAGCAGTTTACTAACCGGGACAGGGGGGTCCTACGAGCAGTACTTC	CASSLLTGTGGSYEQYF
few	TRBJ2-3	TRBD2	TRBV2	TGTGCCAGCGGTCCACTCGGACTAGCGGGAGCAGATACGCAGTATTTT	CASGPLGLAGADTQYF
NA	TRBJ1-5	NA	TRBV28	TGTGCCAGCGTCGGGGTATCGGGGAATCAGCCCCAGCATTTT	CASVGVSGNQPQHF
NA	TRBJ1-1	NA	TRBV6-5	TGTGCCAGCAGTGGGGATCAGGGAAGGAGAGCTTTCTTT	CASSGDQGRRAFF
few	TRBJ2-7	NA	TRBV11-2	TGTGCCAGCAGCTTAGATCCCGGGAACCAATACGAGCAGTACTTC	CASSLDPGNQYEQYF
few	TRBJ2-5	NA	TRBV7-7	TGTGCCAGCAGCTTAGCTTTTAGCCAAGAGACCCAGTACTTC	CASSLAFSQETQYF
NA	TRBJ1-1	TRBD1	TRBV6-6	TGTGCCAGCAGTTACCCTCCCCGGACAGGGGAAGCTGAAGCTTTCTTT	CASSYPPRTGEAEAFF
NA	TRBJ1-4	TRBD1	TRBV9	TGTGCCGGCAGCGGATCCATACAGGGGAATGAAAAACTGTTTTTT	CAGSGSIQGNEKLFF
NA	TRBJ1-5	NA	TRBV28	TGTGCCAGCACCCCGGGACTCAATCAGCCCCAGCATTTT	CASTPGLNQPQHF
few	TRBJ1-2	TRBD1	TRBV29-1	TGCAGCGCGATACGGACAGGGATCTATGGCTACACCTTC	CSAIRTGIYGYTF
NA	TRBJ1-1	NA	TRBV2	TGTGCCAGCAGAAATAATCAAGGGGGGAACACTGAAGCTTTCTTT	CASRNNQGGNTEAFF
NA	TRBJ2-5	TRBD2	TRBV9	TGTGCCAGCAGCGTACGAGCGGGGGGCCAAGAGACCCAGTACTTC	CASSVRAGGQETQYF
few	TRBJ2-4	TRBD1	TRBV6-5	TGTGCCAGCAGCCACAGGGGGATTGAGGTTGACATTCAGTACTTC	CASSHRGIEVDIQYF
NA	TRBJ2-5	NA	TRBV27	TGTGCCAGCAGAGTCAGTTCCCAAGAGACCCAGTACTTC	CASRVSSQETQYF
NA	TRBJ2-3	TRBD1	TRBV6-5	TGTGCCAGCAGTCCCTCGACAGGGACCACAGATACGCAGTATTTT	CASSPSTGTTDTQYF
NA	TRBJ2-4	NA	TRBV18	TGTGCCAGCTCACCACCGTCGGTAGAAAACATTCAGTACTTC	CASSPPSVENIQYF
NA	TRBJ2-7	TRBD2	TRBV5-4	TGTGCCAGCAGCGCTAGCGGGAGTAGCGACGAGCAGTACTTC	CASSASGSSDEQYF
few	TRBJ2-3	TRBD2	TRBV5-1	TGCGCCAGCAGCCCCGGACTAGGGATAGATACGCAGTATTTT	CASSPGLGIDTQYF
NA	TRBJ1-2	TRBD1	TRBV6-5	TGTGCCAGCAGTTACTTTTTGACAGGGGGCGGCTACACCTTC	CASSYFLTGGGYTF
few	TRBJ2-7	TRBD2	TRBV7-2	TGTGCCAGCAGCTTAGTTACTAGCGGGGTCACCTACGAGCAGTACTTC	CASSLVTSGVTYEQYF
NA	TRBJ2-5	NA	TRBV5-1	TGCGCCAGCAGCTTGACAGAGCCAGGGGCCCAGTACTTC	CASSLTEPGAQYF
NA	TRBJ1-1	NA	TRBV4-3	TGCGCCAGCAGCCAAGAATTAAACACTGAAGCTTTCTTT	CASSQELNTEAFF
NA	TRBJ2-2	TRBD2	TRBV7-2	TGTGCCAGCAGCCCTCAGGGGACTAGCACCGGGGAGCTGTTTTTT	CASSPQGTSTGELFF
many	TRBJ1-1	NA	TRBV7-9	TGTGCCAGCAGCCCGGACAGTGCTGAAGCTTTCTTT	CASSPDSAEAFF
NA	TRBJ2-7	NA	TRBV28	TGTGCCAGCAGTACAGGATACCTATCCTACGAGCAGTACTTC	CASSTGYLSYEQYF
NA	TRBJ2-7	NA	TRBV7-2	TGTGCCAGCAGCGCGGACACCTACTACGAGCAGTACTTC	CASSADTYYEQYF
few	TRBJ2-5	TRBD2	TRBV19	TGTGCCAGTAGCACAGCGGGAGGGCCCCAAGAGACCCAGTACTTC	CASSTAGGPQETQYF
NA	TRBJ1-4	TRBD1	TRBV11-2	TGTGCCAGCAGCTCTTTGACAGGGGTCCGTAATGAAAAACTGTTTTTT	CASSSLTGVRNEKLFF
many	TRBJ2-2	NA	TRBV5-1	TGCGCCAGCAGCGTGACAGTCGGGGAGCTGTTTTTT	CASSVTVGELFF
NA	TRBJ1-4	NA	TRBV10-3	TGTGCCACCGCGATTGGAGGGACTAATGAAAAACTGTTTTTT	CATAIGGTNEKLFF
NA	TRBJ2-1	NA	TRBV7-2	TGTGCCAGCAGCAGCGACAGGCTCCGCACTTACTACAATGAGCAGTTCTTC	CASSSDRLRTYYNEQFF
NA	TRBJ2-3	TRBD2	TRBV30	TGTGCTGGGGCCATAGCGGGGCGGCAGTATTTT	CAGAIAGRQYF